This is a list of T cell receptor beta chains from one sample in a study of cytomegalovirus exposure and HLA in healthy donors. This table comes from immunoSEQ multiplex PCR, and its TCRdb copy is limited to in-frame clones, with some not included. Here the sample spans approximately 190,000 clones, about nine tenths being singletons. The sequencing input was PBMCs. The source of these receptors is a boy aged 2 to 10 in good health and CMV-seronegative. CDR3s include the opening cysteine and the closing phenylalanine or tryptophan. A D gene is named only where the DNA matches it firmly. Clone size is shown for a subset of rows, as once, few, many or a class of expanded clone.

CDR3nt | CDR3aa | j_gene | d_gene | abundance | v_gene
TGTGCCAGCAGCCAGACACCGAACACTGAAGCTTTCTTT | CASSQTPNTEAFF | TRBJ1-1 | . | . | TRBV7-2
TGTGCCAGCAGCTTAGGGGACAGGGCGAATCAGCCCCAGCATTTT | CASSLGDRANQPQHF | TRBJ1-5 | TRBD1 | . | TRBV7-9
TGTGCCTGGAGTGTCGGTGGTGCCACTGAGCAGTTCTTC | CAWSVGGATEQFF | TRBJ2-1 | . | . | TRBV30
TGTGCCAGTATGCGGGACAGAACTTCACCCCTCCACTTT | CASMRDRTSPLHF | TRBJ1-6 | TRBD1 | . | TRBV19
TGTGCCAGCAGTACTGACAGGGCCAAAAACATTCAGTACTTC | CASSTDRAKNIQYF | TRBJ2-4 | . | . | TRBV2
TGTGCCAGCAGCCCGGACTCCCAGGACGGCTACACCTTC | CASSPDSQDGYTF | TRBJ1-2 | . | . | TRBV9
TGTGCCAGCAGCGACGACGGGGGGGGCACAGATACGCAGTATTTT | CASSDDGGGTDTQYF | TRBJ2-3 | TRBD2 | once | TRBV5-4
TGTGCCAGCATCCCTTCTAGCGCCGCTTCGTATACGCAGTATTTT | CASIPSSAASYTQYF | TRBJ2-3 | . | once | TRBV2
TGTGCCAGCAGAATGACAGAGAATGAAAAACTGTTTTTT | CASRMTENEKLFF | TRBJ1-4 | . | . | TRBV2
TGTGCCAGTAGTAGCCAGGGCAACTCCGAGCAGTACTTC | CASSSQGNSEQYF | TRBJ2-7 | . | . | TRBV19
TGTGCCAGCAGCACGGGAGGGGCGCCGGGTTCACCCCTCCACTTT | CASSTGGAPGSPLHF | TRBJ1-6 | . | once | TRBV5-6